The 13 T cell receptor beta chains reported below all come from one sample, sequenced in a study of Graves' ophthalmopathy and Graves' hyperthyroidism. Amplification of TCR beta CDR3 regions used RNA transcripts. First-round RT-PCR with HTBI primers preceded a second-round multiplex PCR. TCRdb itself ran the multiplex PCR reads through MiXCR, one entry per CDR3 protein. Here the sample spans 740,000 or so distinct CDR3 sequences, approximately 40% being singletons. The material sequenced was peripheral blood. These TCRs come from an adult man with Graves' ophthalmopathy.

The chain joins TRBV5-6 to TRBJ2-7; D might be TRBD1 (6 bases). Trimming left V 4 bases short and J 5 bases short, with 19 bases between. Germline loops: CDR1 SGHDT, CDR2 YYEEEE. This CDR3 is built from 15 residues. CDR3 loop: CASSGRQAAGDEQYF. The CDR3 coding sequence is TGTGCCAGCAGCGGAAGACAGGCGGCCGGGGACGAGCAGTACTTC.

At least ten counts were recorded for this clonotype. The chain has TRBV7-9 and TRBJ1-2; no clear D. This CDR3 has 13 residues. V was cut by 1 base and J by 4 bases, with 7 bases left in between. In germline, CDR1 is SEHNR, CDR2 FQNEAQ (reference sequence). In nucleotides, the CDR3 is TGTGCCAGCAGCTTAGTGGGTGGCTATGGCTACACCTTC. Amino acid sequence: CASSLVGGYGYTF.

The chain is built from TRBV15 and TRBJ1-2; 7 nucleotides align to TRBD1. The CDR3 runs 21 residues. V gave up 3 bases and J gave up 5 bases; unmatched junction bases: 27. The germline V gene has CDR1 LNHNV and CDR2 YYDKDF (reference sequence). Here the CDR3 reads CATSSDLGQKAAPAPRYGYTF. CDR3 DNA sequence: TGTGCCACCAGCAGTGATTTGGGACAGAAGGCCGCCCCGGCGCCCCGATATGGCTACACCTTC. The full variable domain, completed using reference TRBV15 and TRBJ1-2, is DAMVIQNPRYQVTQFGKPVTLSCSQTLNHNVMYWYQQKSSQAPKLLFHYYDKDFNNEADTPDNFQSRRPNTSFCFLDIRSPGLGDTAMYLCATSSDLGQKAAPAPRYGYTFGSGTRLTVV.

This clonotype was seen a handful of times. The chain uses TRBV2 and TRBJ1-2; D not certain. Germline CDR1 and CDR2: SNHLY and FYNNEI. V was pared by 3 bases and J by 12 bases, with 14 bases between. The CDR3 extends over 12 amino acids. The CDR3: CASSEEGSGNTF. In DNA form, the CDR3 reads TGTGCCAGCAGTGAGGAAGGGTCTGGAAACACCTTC.

This clonotype was detected ten times or more. J is TRBJ2-6 and V is TRBV29-1; D may match TRBD1 or TRBD2 (5 bases each). The V and J ends lost 3 bases and 2 bases respectively, with 14 bases between them. CDR1 and CDR2 (germline): SQVTM, ANQGSEA. CDR3 length equals 16 residues. In DNA, the CDR3 is TGCAGCGTTGATGTTCGAGGGGCGACTGGGGCCAACGTCCTGACTTTC. Translating gives CSVDVRGATGANVLTF.

This clonotype was found many times. The V gene is TRBV19, the J gene TRBJ1-1; tentatively, D is TRBD1 (6 bases). The CDR3 runs 13 residues. Germline CDR1 and CDR2: LNHDA and SQIVND (reference sequence). V was clipped by 3 bases and J by 5 bases, with 10 bases between them. The CDR3 loop reads CASSMTTGTEAFF. CDR3 coding DNA: TGTGCCAGTAGTATGACGACAGGTACTGAAGCTTTCTTT.

The table lists this clonotype with many counts. This rearrangement joins TRBV5-1 to TRBJ2-7, with D possibly TRBD2 on 5 matching bases. Germline V gene data show CDR1 as SGHRS and CDR2 as YFSETQ. The V end lost 4 bases, the J end lost 5 bases, and 13 bases lay between the germline ends. The length of the CDR3 is 13 residues. The CDR3 coding sequence is TGCGCCAGCAGCCGGGGTGGGGTCAACGAGCAGTACTTC. Amino acid sequence: CASSRGGVNEQYF. The whole variable domain, remainder taken from reference TRBV5-1 and TRBJ2-7, is KAGVTQTPRYLIKTRGQQVTLSCSPISGHRSVSWYQQTPGQGLQFLFEYFSETQRNKGNFPGRFSGRQFSNSRSEMNVSTLELGDSALYLCASSRGGVNEQYFGPGTRLTVT.

This clonotype was seen ten or more times. J is TRBJ2-7 and V is TRBV7-2, with 9 bases aligning to TRBD1. There are 14 residues in the CDR3. The germline CDR1 and CDR2 sequences are SGHTA and FQGNSA. V was clipped by 7 bases and J by 6 bases; unmatched bases: 10. The CDR3 is CASTRDRVDGEQYF. The DNA of the CDR3 is TGTGCCAGCACCCGGGACAGGGTCGACGGCGAGCAGTACTTC.

As for this clonotype: This may be a read error, as it is one base from a much larger clone. This rearrangement joins TRBV7-9 to TRBJ2-5; D is ambiguous. This CDR3 has 12 residues. V was clipped by 5 bases and J by 2 bases, with 6 bases between them. The germline gives CDR1 SEHNR, CDR2 FQNEAQ (reference sequence). The CDR3 loop reads CASSGPQETQYF. The CDR3 DNA sequence: TGTGCCAGCAGCGGACCACAAGAGACCCAGTACTTC.

The sample holds one count of this clonotype. The V call is TRBV5-4, the J call TRBJ2-5, with 12 positions matching TRBD2. Trimming removed 0 bases from V and 4 bases from J; junction bases left unmatched: 7. The CDR3 spans 17 residues. CDR1 and CDR2 (germline): SGHNT, YYREEE (reference sequence). CDR3 loop: CASSLEPSGRAGETQYF. CDR3 DNA sequence: TGTGCCAGCAGCTTGGAGCCTAGCGGGAGGGCCGGAGAGACCCAGTACTTC.

The chain uses TRBV7-9 and TRBJ2-6, with a possible D match to TRBD1 (6 bases). The CDR3 has 15 amino acids. The germline V and J ends were trimmed by 3 bases and 4 bases, with 10 bases remaining between them. Germline-derived CDR1 and CDR2 are SEHNR and FQNEAQ (reference sequence). The CDR3 spells CASSFAGTGANVLTF. DNA of the CDR3: TGTGCCAGCAGCTTTGCAGGGACAGGGGCCAACGTCCTGACTTTC.

This chain joins TRBV2 and TRBJ2-7; no definite D call. This CDR3 region has 14 residues. V was clipped by 3 bases and J by 6 bases, with 15 bases between them. Germline CDR1 is SNHLY and CDR2 is FYNNEI. CDR3 sequence reads: CASSDRPLTGEQYF. CDR3 DNA: TGTGCCAGCAGTGACCGGCCCTTAACGGGCGAGCAGTACTTC.

Note on this clonotype: Possible read error: a much larger clone is one base away. The rearrangement uses TRBV2 and TRBJ1-4; D possibly corresponds to TRBD1 (5 bases). CDR1 and CDR2 from the germline V gene are SNHLY and FYNNEI. CDR3 length: 15 residues. The DNA of the CDR3 is TGTACCAGCAGCAGGGTGGAGGCAACTAATGAAAAACTGTTTTTT. It encodes CTSSRVEATNEKLFF.